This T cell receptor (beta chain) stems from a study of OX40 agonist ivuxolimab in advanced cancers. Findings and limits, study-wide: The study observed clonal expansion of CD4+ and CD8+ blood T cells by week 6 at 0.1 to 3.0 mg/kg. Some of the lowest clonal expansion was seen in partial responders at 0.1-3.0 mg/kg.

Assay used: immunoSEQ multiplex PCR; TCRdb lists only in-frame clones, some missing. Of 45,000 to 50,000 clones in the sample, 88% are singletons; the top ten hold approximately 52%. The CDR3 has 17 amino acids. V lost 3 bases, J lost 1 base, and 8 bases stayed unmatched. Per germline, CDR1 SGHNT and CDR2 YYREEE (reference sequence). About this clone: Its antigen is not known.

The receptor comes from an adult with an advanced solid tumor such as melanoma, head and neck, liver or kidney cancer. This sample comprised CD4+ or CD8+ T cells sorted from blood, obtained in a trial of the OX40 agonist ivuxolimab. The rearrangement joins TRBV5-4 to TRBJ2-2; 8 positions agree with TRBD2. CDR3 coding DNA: TGTGCCAGCAGCTATCTAGCGGGTGGTTTGAACACCGGGGAGCTGTTTTTT. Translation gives CASSYLAGGLNTGELFF.